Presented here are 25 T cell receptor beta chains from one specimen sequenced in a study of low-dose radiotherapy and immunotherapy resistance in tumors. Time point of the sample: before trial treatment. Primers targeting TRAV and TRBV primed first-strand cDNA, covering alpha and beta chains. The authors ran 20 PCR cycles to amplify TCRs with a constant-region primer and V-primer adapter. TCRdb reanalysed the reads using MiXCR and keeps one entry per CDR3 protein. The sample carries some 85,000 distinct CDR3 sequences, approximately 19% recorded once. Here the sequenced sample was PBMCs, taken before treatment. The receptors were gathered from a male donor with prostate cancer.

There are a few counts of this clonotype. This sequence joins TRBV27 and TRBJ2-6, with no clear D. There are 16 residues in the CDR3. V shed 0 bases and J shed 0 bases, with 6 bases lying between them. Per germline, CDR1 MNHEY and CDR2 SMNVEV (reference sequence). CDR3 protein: CASSLSSLSGANVLTF. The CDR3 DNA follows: TGTGCCAGCAGTTTATCATCCCTCTCTGGGGCCAACGTCCTGACTTTC.

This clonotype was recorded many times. CDR3 loop: CASSLFGGTTVDTQYF. The DNA for the CDR3 is TGTGCCAGCAGTTTATTCGGGGGGACAACCGTAGATACGCAGTATTTT. The chain employs TRBV27 and TRBJ2-3; D might be TRBD2 (7 bases). V was trimmed by 1 base and J by 5 bases, leaving 16 bases between them. Looked up from germline, CDR1 is MNHEY and CDR2 is SMNVEV (reference sequence). The CDR3 totals 16 residues.

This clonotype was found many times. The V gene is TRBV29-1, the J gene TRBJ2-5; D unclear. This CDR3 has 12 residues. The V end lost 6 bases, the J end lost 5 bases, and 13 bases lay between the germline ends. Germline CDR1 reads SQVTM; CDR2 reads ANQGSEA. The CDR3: CSVRKELETQYF. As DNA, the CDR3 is TGCAGCGTGCGAAAAGAGCTTGAGACCCAGTACTTC. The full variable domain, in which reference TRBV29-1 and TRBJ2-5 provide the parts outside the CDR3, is SAVISQKPSRDICQRGTSLTIQCQVDSQVTMMFWYRQQPGQSLTLIATANQGSEATYESGFVIDKFPISRPNLTFSTLTVSNMSPEDSSIYLCSVRKELETQYFGPGTRLLVL.

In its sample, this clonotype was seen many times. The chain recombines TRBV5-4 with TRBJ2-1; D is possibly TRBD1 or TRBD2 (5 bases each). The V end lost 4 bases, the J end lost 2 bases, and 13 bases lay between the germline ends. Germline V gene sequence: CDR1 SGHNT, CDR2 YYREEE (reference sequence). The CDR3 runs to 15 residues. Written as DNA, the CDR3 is TGTGCCAGCAGCCCCGGGACGACTGCCTACAATGAGCAGTTCTTC. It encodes CASSPGTTAYNEQFF.

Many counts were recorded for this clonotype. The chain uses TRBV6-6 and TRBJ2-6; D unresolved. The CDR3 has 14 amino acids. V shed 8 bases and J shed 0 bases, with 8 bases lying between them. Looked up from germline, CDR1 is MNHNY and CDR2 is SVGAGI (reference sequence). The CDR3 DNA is TGTGCCAGCCGACTGAACTCTGGGGCCAACGTCCTGACTTTC. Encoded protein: CASRLNSGANVLTF.

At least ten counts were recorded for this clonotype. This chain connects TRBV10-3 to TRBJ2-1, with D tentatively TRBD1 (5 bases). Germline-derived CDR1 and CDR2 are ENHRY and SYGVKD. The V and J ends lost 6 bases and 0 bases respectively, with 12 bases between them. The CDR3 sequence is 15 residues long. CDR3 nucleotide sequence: TGTGCCATCAGCAAACAGGACGGCTCCTACAATGAGCAGTTCTTC. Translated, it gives CAISKQDGSYNEQFF.

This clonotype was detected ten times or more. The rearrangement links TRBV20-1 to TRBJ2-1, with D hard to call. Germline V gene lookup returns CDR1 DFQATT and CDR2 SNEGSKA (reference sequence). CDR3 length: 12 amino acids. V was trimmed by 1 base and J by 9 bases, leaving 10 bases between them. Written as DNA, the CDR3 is TGCAGTGCTAGAGGGCAGGTGGGTGAGCAGTTCTTC. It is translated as CSARGQVGEQFF.

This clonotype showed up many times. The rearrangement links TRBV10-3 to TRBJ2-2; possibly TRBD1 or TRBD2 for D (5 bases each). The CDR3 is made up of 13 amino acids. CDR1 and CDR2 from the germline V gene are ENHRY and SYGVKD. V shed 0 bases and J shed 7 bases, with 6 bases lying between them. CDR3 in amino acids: CAISESGVGELFF. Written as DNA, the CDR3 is TGTGCCATCAGTGAGTCGGGGGTCGGGGAGCTGTTTTTT.

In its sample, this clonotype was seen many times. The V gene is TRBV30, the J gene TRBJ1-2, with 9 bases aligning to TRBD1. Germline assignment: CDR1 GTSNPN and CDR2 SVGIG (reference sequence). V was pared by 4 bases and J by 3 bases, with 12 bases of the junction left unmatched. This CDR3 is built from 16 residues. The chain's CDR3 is CAWKSIRDRDHYGYTF. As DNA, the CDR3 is TGTGCCTGGAAGAGTATCCGGGACAGGGACCACTATGGCTACACCTTC.

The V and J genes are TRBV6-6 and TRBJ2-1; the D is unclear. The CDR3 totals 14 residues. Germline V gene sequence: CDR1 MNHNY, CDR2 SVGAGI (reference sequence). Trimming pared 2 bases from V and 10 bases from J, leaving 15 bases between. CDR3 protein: CASSYTTTSYEQFF. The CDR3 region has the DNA TGTGCCAGCAGTTACACGACCACCTCCTACGAGCAGTTCTTC.

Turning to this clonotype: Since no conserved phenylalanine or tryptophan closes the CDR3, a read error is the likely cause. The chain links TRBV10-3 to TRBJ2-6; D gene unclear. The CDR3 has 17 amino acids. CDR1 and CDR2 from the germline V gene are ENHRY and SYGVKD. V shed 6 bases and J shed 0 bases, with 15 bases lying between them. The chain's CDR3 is CAISPFGRNSGANVLTL. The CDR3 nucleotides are TGTGCCATCAGCCCTTTTGGGCGGAACTCTGGGGCCAACGTCCTGACTCTC.

CDR3 amino acids: CASSQDPGGTYNEQFF. Here the CDR3 DNA reads TGTGCCAGCAGCCAAGATCCGGGGGGCACCTACAATGAGCAGTTCTTC. This chain uses TRBV4-2 with TRBJ2-1; TRBD2 might be the D (7 bases). The CDR3 contains 16 residues. Per the germline V gene, CDR1 is LGHNA and CDR2 is YNFKEQ. Between the trimmed V and J ends, which lost 0 bases and 2 bases, there was a span of 11 bases.

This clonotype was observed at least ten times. CDR3 in amino acids: CSASPSFRVGGRTYEQYF. The CDR3 DNA follows: TGCAGTGCTAGCCCATCGTTCCGGGTAGGCGGGAGGACCTACGAGCAGTACTTC. The chain uses TRBV20-1 and TRBJ2-7, with TRBD2 matching over 8 bases. Germline lookup yields CDR1 DFQATT and CDR2 SNEGSKA (reference sequence). J was trimmed by 2 bases and V by 3 bases; bases with no gene match: 18. This CDR3 has 18 residues.

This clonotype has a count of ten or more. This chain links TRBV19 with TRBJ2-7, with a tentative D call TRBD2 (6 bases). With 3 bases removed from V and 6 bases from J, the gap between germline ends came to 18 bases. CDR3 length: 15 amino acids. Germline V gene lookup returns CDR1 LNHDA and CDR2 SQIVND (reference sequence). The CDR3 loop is CASSIFGGREAEQYF. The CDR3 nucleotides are TGTGCCAGTAGTATCTTTGGAGGCAGGGAGGCCGAGCAGTACTTC.

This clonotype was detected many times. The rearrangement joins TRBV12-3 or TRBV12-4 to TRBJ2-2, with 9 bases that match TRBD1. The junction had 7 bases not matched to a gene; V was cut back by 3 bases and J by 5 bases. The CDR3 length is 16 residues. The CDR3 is CASSLRTGTGTGELFF. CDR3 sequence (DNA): TGTGCCAGCAGTTTGCGAACGGGGACAGGGACCGGGGAGCTGTTTTTT.

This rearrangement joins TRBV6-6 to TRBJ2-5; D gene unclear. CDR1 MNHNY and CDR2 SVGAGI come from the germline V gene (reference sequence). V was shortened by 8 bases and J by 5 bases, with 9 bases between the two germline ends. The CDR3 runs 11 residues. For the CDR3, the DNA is TGTGCCAGCGGTTTTGCGGAGACCCAGTACTTC. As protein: CASGFAETQYF.

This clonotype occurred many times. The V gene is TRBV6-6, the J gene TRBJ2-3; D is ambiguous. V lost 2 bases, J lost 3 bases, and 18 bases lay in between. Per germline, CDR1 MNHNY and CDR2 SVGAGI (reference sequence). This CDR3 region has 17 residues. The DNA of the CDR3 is TGTGCCAGCAGTTACCCCAAGTCGCCGGGTTTTACAGATACGCAGTATTTT. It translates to CASSYPKSPGFTDTQYF.

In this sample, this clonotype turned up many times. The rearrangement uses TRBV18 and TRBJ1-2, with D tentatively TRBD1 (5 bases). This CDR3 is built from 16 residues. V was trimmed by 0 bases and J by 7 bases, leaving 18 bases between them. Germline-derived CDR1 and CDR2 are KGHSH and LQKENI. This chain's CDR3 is CASSPPSEGSHGGYTF. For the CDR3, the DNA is TGTGCCAGCTCACCACCGTCGGAGGGGAGCCACGGTGGCTACACCTTC.

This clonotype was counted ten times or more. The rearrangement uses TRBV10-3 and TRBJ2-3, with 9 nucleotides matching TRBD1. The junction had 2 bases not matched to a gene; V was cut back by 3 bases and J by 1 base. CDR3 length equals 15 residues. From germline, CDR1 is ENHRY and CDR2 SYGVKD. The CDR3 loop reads CAISDRDRGTDTQYF. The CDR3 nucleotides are TGTGCCATCAGTGATCGGGACAGGGGCACAGATACGCAGTATTTT.

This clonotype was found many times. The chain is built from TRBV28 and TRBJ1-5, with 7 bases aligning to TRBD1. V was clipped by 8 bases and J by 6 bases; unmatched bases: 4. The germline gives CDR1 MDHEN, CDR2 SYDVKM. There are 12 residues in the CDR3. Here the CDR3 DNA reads TGTGCCAGCGGAGGGGGCGTTCAGCCCCAGCATTTT. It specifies CASGGGVQPQHF.

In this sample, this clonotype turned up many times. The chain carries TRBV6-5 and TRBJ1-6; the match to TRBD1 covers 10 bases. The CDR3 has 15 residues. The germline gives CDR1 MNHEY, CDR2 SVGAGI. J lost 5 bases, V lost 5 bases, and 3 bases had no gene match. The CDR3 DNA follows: TGTGCCAGCAGTCGTGGGACAGGGGATAATTCACCCCTCCACTTT. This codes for CASSRGTGDNSPLHF.

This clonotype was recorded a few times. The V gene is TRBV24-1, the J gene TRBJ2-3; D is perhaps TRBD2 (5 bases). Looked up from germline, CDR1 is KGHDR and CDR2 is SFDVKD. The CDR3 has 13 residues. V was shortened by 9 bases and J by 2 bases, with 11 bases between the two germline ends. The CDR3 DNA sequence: TGTGCCACCTTGGGGAGAAACACAGATACGCAGTATTTT. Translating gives CATLGRNTDTQYF.

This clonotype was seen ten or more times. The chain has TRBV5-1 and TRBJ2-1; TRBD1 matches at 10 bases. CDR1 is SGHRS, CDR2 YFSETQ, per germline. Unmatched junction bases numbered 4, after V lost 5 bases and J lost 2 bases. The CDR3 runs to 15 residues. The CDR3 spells CASRPGQGAYNEQFF. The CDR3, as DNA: TGCGCCAGCAGACCAGGACAGGGGGCCTACAATGAGCAGTTCTTC.

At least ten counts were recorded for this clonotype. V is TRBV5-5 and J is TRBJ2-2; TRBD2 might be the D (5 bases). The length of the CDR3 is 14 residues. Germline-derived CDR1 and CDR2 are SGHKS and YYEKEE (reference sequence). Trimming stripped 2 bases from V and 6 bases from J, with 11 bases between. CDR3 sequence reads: CASSFFAGAGELFF. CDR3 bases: TGTGCCAGCAGCTTCTTCGCGGGTGCCGGGGAGCTGTTTTTT.

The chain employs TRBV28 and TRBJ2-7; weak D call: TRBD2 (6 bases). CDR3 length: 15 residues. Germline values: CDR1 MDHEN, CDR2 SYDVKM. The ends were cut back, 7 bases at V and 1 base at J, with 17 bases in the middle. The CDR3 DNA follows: TGTGCCAGCATCCCCTCCGCCGGGGGTTCCTACGAGCAGTACTTC. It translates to CASIPSAGGSYEQYF.